This TCR beta chain originates from a study of T cells in Graves' hyperthyroidism and ophthalmopathy. Only a few counts were recorded for this clonotype. The source material, RNA transcripts, was used to amplify TCR beta CDR3 regions. First-round RT-PCR with HTBI primers amplified the TCR CDR3 region. TCRdb re-analysed the multiplex PCR reads in MiXCR, keeping a single row per CDR3 protein. In the table there are around 690,000 distinct CDR3 sequences, roughly a sixth of which are singletons. Hyperthyroidism of Graves' type that showed no ophthalmopathy progression within 18 months was stable. Germline CDR1 and CDR2: ENHRY and SYGVKD. This CDR3 has 16 amino acids. Trimming stripped 2 bases from V and 5 bases from J, with 18 bases between.

The TCR originated in a man between 45 and 60 years old with Graves' hyperthyroidism. The rearrangement uses TRBV10-3 and TRBJ1-1, with a possible D match to TRBD1 (5 bases). The sequenced sample consisted of blood. CDR3 sequence: CAISELPAGTGTEAFF. The CDR3, as DNA: TGTGCCATCAGTGAGCTTCCGGCGGGGACGGGGACTGAAGCTTTCTTT.